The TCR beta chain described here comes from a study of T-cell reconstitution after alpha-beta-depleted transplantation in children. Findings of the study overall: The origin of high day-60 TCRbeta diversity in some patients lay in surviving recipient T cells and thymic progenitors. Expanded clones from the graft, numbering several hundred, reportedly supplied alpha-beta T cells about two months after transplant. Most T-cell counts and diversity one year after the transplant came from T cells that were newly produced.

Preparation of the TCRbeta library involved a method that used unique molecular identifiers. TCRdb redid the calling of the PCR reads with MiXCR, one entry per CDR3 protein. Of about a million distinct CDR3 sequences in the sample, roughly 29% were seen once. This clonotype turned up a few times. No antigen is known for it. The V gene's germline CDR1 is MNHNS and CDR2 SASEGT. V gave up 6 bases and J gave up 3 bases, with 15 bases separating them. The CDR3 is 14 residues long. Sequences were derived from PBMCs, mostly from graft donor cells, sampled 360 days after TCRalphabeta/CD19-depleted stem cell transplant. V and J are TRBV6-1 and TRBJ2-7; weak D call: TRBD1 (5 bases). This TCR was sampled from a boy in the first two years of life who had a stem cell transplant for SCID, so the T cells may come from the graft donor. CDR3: CASRPDSLNYEQYF. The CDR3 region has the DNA TGTGCCAGCAGGCCCGACAGTCTCAACTACGAGCAGTACTTC.